The 19 T cell receptor beta chains in this list originate from one sample, sequenced in a study of early T cells in non-severe SARS-CoV-2 infection. Each CDR3 protein is one row after TCRdb ran MiXCR on the 5' RACE reads. Altogether around 94,000 distinct CDR3 sequences are present, under 15% being singletons, with the ten largest covering about 5.7%. The sample was whole blood. The receptor set was obtained from an adult who was a healthcare worker with PCR-confirmed SARS-CoV-2 infection or an uninfected control (not recorded which).

This clonotype turned up a few times. The V gene is TRBV29-1, the J gene TRBJ2-3; D gene unclear. The V and J ends lost 7 bases and 3 bases respectively, with 8 bases between them. This CDR3 contains 11 residues. Per the germline V gene, CDR1 is SQVTM and CDR2 is ANQGSEA. The CDR3 DNA reads TGCAGCGCGTGGAGAACAGATACGCAGTATTTT. Its protein is CSAWRTDTQYF.

This clonotype showed up many times. The CDR3 here is CASSSRKFEQYF. The CDR3 coding sequence is TGTGCCAGCAGTTCCCGGAAGTTCGAGCAGTACTTC. This sequence joins TRBV12-3 or TRBV12-4 and TRBJ2-7; D gene unclear. This CDR3 is 12 amino acids long. The ends were cut back, 4 bases at V and 6 bases at J, with 10 bases in the middle.

Notes on this clonotype: A read error may be the cause here, since a much bigger clone is one base away. The chain joins TRBV6-1 to TRBJ1-1; maybe TRBD1 (5 bases). The germline V gene encodes CDR1 MNHNS and CDR2 SASEGT. Trimming shortened V by 8 bases and J by 11 bases, and 21 bases separated the two germline ends. The CDR3 loop spans 13 amino acids. The CDR3 protein is CASPVRVRKTAFF. The CDR3 DNA reads as TGTGCCAGCCCCGTCAGGGTAAGAAAAACGGCTTTCTTT.

A few counts support this clonotype. This sequence joins TRBV7-9 and TRBJ1-2; possible D gene TRBD1, 6 bases. This CDR3 has 12 amino acids. V lost 5 bases to trimming and J lost 8 bases, with 12 bases between them. Germline V gene lookup returns CDR1 SEHNR and CDR2 FQNEAQ (reference sequence). The chain's CDR3 is CASSRGQGGYTF. The CDR3 region has the DNA TGTGCCAGCAGCCGGGGACAAGGGGGCTACACCTTC.

A remark on this clonotype: One end of the junction is discordant with germline, which a read error may explain. CDR3 sequence reads: CASSYLGAPQESQYF. The CDR3 coding sequence is TGTGCCAGCAGTTACCTGGGGGCGCCCCAAGAGAGCCAGTACTTC. The chain is built from TRBV6-5 and TRBJ2-5; possible D gene TRBD1, 6 bases. Germline lookup yields CDR1 MNHEY and CDR2 SVGAGI. The CDR3 totals 15 residues.

This chain joins TRBV10-3 and TRBJ2-3; perhaps TRBD2 as D (6 bases). The CDR3 is 13 amino acids. V lost 8 bases, J lost 0 bases, and 9 bases lay in between. Germline V gene sequence: CDR1 ENHRY, CDR2 SYGVKD. The CDR3 DNA is TGTGCCATCCGGACTACTAGCACAGATACGCAGTATTTT. Translated, it gives CAIRTTSTDTQYF.

The genes are TRBV7-9 and TRBJ2-7; D gene uncertain. The CDR3 totals 13 residues. V lost 5 bases and J 3 bases, leaving 11 bases between the germline ends. In germline, CDR1 is SEHNR, CDR2 FQNEAQ (reference sequence). CDR3 sequence: CASSPRPSYEQYF. Here the CDR3 DNA reads TGTGCCAGCAGCCCCCGGCCCAGCTACGAGCAGTACTTC.

This clonotype was detected many times. V gene TRBV6-4 combines with J gene TRBJ2-3, with D possibly TRBD1 on 6 matching bases. The V end lost 3 bases, the J end lost 4 bases, and 14 bases lay between the germline ends. The CDR3 sequence is 15 residues long. Germline values: CDR1 MRHNA, CDR2 SNTAGT. CDR3 in amino acids: CASSEKGVGSDTQYF. CDR3 nucleotide sequence: TGTGCCAGCAGTGAAAAGGGGGTAGGGTCAGATACGCAGTATTTT.

In its sample, this clonotype was seen many times. The chain employs TRBV4-3 and TRBJ2-1, with 11 nucleotides matching TRBD2. J lost 6 bases, V lost 3 bases, and 4 bases had no gene match. Germline loops: CDR1 LGHNA, CDR2 YSLEER. This CDR3 contains 15 residues. The CDR3 region is CASSQVAGGVNEQFF. The CDR3 nucleotides are TGCGCCAGCAGCCAGGTAGCGGGAGGGGTCAATGAGCAGTTCTTC.

The chain joins TRBV4-2 to TRBJ2-7, with D perhaps matching TRBD2 (5 bases). V lost 5 bases and J 0 bases, leaving 11 bases between the germline ends. CDR1 and CDR2 (germline): LGHNA, YNFKEQ. The CDR3 length is 14 residues. The CDR3 sequence: CASSAEGFSYEQYF. For the CDR3, the DNA is TGTGCCAGCAGCGCTGAGGGTTTCTCCTACGAGCAGTACTTC.

The V gene is TRBV12-3 or TRBV12-4, the J gene TRBJ1-5; D perhaps matches TRBD1 (5 bases). The CDR3 runs 13 residues. V shed 1 base and J shed 8 bases, with 9 bases lying between them. CDR3 region: CASSLGGGKPQHF. Here the CDR3 DNA reads TGTGCCAGCAGTTTAGGGGGGGGGAAGCCCCAGCATTTT.

This clonotype was observed a few times. The chain combines TRBV27 with TRBJ2-7; D is ambiguous. Per the germline V gene, CDR1 is MNHEY and CDR2 is SMNVEV (reference sequence). The CDR3 has 13 residues. V was cut by 3 bases and J by 2 bases, with 8 bases left in between. The CDR3 bases are TGTGCCAGCAGTTTCGACCCAACCTACGAGCAGTACTTC. This gives the protein CASSFDPTYEQYF.

This clonotype was seen only a few times. V usage is TRBV15 and J usage is TRBJ2-7; 7 bases fit TRBD1. The V gene's germline CDR1 is LNHNV and CDR2 YYDKDF (reference sequence). The V segment lost 0 bases and the J segment 2 bases; nucleotides outside the gene matches: 4. The CDR3 contains 15 residues. The CDR3 coding sequence is TGTGCCACCAGCAGAGATCCCACAGGGGCCTACGAGCAGTACTTC. This sequence encodes CATSRDPTGAYEQYF.

This clonotype has more than one count but fewer than ten. The J gene is TRBJ2-7, the V gene TRBV1; the D segment call TRBD2 is taken from the table without a DNA check. TRBV1 is labeled a pseudogene. The CDR3 sequence is 14 residues long. The CDR3 spells CTSSQEVGADEQYF. In nucleotides, the CDR3 is TGCACCAGCAGCCAAGAGGTAGGAGCGGACGAGCAGTACTTC.

This clonotype has a count of ten or more. The CDR3 is CATNPGGAANEKLFF. Here the CDR3 DNA reads TGTGCCACCAATCCAGGGGGTGCTGCTAATGAAAAACTGTTTTTT. This chain links TRBV9 with TRBJ1-4, with TRBD1 identical over 7 bases. Germline CDR1 reads SGDLS; CDR2 reads YYNGEE. V shed 9 bases and J 3 bases; nucleotides not matched to a gene: 11. CDR3 length equals 15 residues.

This clonotype was picked up many times. The genes are TRBV14 and TRBJ2-3, with 7 positions matching TRBD2. Germline V gives CDR1 SGHDN, CDR2 FVKESK. The CDR3 spans 17 residues. With V trimmed by 2 bases and J by 2 bases, 10 bases remained unmatched. This CDR3 reads CASSQRYEGGPTDTQYF. CDR3 DNA: TGTGCCAGCAGCCAACGTTATGAGGGAGGGCCCACAGATACGCAGTATTTT.

The V call is TRBV7-9, the J call TRBJ2-1; a possible D gene is TRBD2 (6 bases). This CDR3 has 15 amino acids. Germline CDR1 SEHNR, CDR2 FQNEAQ (reference sequence). Trimming removed 8 bases from V and 8 bases from J, with 22 bases in between. This chain's CDR3 is CASLRPEGVSDEQFF. CDR3 in DNA: TGTGCCAGCTTGCGACCGGAGGGAGTAAGTGATGAGCAGTTCTTC.

This clonotype has more than one count but fewer than ten. This chain uses TRBV20-1 with TRBJ1-2; D is ambiguous. The CDR3 extends over 16 amino acids. CDR1 and CDR2 (germline): DFQATT, SNEGSKA (reference sequence). The germline V and J ends were trimmed by 2 bases and 0 bases, with 16 bases remaining between them. The CDR3 region has the DNA TGCAGTGCTAGAAGGCCCATTCACCGAGCTAACTATGGCTACACCTTC. Encoded protein: CSARRPIHRANYGYTF.

With respect to this clonotype: Since a much larger clone is just one base distant, this may be a read error. V and J are TRBV6-5 and TRBJ1-2, with D hard to call. CDR3 size: 14 residues. Trimming removed 0 bases from V and 3 bases from J, with 8 bases in between. Per germline, CDR1 MNHEY and CDR2 SVGAGI. The CDR3 bases are TGTGCCAGCAGTTACTCGGACTCCGACTATGGCTACACCTTC. It encodes CASSYSDSDYGYTF.